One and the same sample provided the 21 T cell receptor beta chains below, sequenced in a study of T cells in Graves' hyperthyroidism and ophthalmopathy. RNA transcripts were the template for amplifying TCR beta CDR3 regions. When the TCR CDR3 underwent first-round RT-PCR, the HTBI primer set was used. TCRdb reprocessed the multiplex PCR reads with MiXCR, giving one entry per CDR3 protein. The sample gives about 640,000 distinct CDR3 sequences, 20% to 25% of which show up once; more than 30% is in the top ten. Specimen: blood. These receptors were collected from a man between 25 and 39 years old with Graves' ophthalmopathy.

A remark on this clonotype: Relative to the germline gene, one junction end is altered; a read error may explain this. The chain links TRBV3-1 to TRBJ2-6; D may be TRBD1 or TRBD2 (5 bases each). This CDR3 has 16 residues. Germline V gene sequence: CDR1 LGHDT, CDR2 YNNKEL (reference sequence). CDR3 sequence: CASSQVRGPGANVPTF. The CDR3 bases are TGTGCCAGCAGCCAAGTGAGGGGACCTGGGGCCAACGTCCCGACTTTC.

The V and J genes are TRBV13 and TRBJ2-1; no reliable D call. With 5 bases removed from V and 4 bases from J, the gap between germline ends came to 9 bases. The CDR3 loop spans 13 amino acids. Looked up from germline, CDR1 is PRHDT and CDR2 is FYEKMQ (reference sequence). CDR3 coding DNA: TGTGCCAGCAGCGTCCATCTTTACAATGAGCAGTTCTTC. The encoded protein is CASSVHLYNEQFF. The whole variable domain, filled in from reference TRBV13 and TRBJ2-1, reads AAGVIQSPRHLIKEKRETATLKCYPIPRHDTVYWYQQGPGQDPQFLISFYEKMQSDKGSIPDRFSAQQFSDYHSELNMSSLELGDSALYFCASSVHLYNEQFFGPGTRLTVL.

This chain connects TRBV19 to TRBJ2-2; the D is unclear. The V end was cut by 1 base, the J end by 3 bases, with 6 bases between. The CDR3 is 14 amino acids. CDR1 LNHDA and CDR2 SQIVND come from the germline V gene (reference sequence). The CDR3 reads CASSIGLDTGELFF. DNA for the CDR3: TGTGCCAGTAGTATAGGGTTAGACACCGGGGAGCTGTTTTTT.

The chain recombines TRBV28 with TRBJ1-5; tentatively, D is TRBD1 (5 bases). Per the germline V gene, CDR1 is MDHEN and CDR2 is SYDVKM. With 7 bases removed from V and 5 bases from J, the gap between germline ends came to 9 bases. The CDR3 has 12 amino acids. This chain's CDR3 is CASTRGDQPQHF. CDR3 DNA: TGTGCCAGCACACGGGGGGATCAGCCCCAGCATTTT. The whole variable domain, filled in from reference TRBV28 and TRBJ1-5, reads DVKVTQSSRYLVKRTGEKVFLECVQDMDHENMFWYRQDPGLGLRLIYFSYDVKMKEKGDIPEGYSVSREKKERFSLILESASTNQTSMYLCASTRGDQPQHFGDGTRLSIL.

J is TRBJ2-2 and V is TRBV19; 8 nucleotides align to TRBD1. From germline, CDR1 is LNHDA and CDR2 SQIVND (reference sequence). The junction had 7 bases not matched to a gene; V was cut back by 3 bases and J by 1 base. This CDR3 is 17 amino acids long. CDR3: CASSIAGGARNTGELFF. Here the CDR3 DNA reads TGTGCCAGTAGTATCGCAGGGGGCGCAAGGAACACCGGGGAGCTGTTTTTT.

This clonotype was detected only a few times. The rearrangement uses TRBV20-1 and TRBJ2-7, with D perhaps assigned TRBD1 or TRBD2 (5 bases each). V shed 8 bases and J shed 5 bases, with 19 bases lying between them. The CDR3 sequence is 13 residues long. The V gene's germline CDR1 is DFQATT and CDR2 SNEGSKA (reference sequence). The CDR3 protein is CSSPGGAFHEQYF. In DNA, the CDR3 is TGCAGTTCGCCTGGGGGAGCCTTCCACGAGCAGTACTTC.

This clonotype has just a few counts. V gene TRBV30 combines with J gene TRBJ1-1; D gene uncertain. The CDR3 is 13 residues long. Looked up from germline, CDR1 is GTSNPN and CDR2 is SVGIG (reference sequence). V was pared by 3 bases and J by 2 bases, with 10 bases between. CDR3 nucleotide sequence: TGTGCCTGGAGCATAGGGCCAAACACTGAAGCTTTCTTT. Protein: CAWSIGPNTEAFF.

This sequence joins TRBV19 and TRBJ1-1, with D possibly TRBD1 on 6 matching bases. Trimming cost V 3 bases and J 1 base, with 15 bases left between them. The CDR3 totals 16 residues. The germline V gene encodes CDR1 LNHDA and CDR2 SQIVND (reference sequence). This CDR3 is CASSIPRGAKNTEAFF. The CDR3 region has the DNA TGTGCCAGTAGTATCCCCCGGGGGGCTAAGAACACTGAAGCTTTCTTT.

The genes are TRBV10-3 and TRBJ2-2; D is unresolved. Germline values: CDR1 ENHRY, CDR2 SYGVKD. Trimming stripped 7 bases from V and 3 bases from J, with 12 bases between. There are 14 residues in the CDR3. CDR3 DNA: TGTGCCATCAAGCCCCAGACTTACACCGGGGAGCTGTTTTTT. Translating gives CAIKPQTYTGELFF.

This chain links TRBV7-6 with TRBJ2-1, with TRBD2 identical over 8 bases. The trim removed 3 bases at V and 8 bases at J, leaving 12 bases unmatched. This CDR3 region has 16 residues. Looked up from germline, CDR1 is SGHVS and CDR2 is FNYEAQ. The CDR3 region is CASSLGFSGSAYEQFF. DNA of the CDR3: TGTGCCAGCAGCTTGGGTTTCAGCGGGAGTGCATATGAGCAGTTCTTC.

The CDR3 spells CASSQASGYEQYF. The CDR3 nucleotides are TGCGCCAGCAGCCAAGCGAGTGGTTACGAGCAGTACTTC. The chain has TRBV4-1 and TRBJ2-7; D remains ambiguous. The CDR3 contains 13 residues. V was shortened by 1 base and J by 4 bases, with 8 bases between the two germline ends. The germline gives CDR1 MGHRA, CDR2 YSYEKL.

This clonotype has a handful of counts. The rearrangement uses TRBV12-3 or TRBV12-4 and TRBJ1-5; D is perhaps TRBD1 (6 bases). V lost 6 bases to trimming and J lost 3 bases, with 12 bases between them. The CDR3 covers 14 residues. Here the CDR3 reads CASSTDRFNQPQHF. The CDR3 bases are TGTGCCAGCAGCACCGACAGGTTCAATCAGCCCCAGCATTTT.

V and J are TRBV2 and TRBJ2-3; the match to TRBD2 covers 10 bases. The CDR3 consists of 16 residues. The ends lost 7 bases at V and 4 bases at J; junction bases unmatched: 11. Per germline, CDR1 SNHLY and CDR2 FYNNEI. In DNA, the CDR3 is TGTGCCAGCAAGTTCCCACTAGCGGGAAGGCCAGATACGCAGTATTTT. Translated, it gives CASKFPLAGRPDTQYF.

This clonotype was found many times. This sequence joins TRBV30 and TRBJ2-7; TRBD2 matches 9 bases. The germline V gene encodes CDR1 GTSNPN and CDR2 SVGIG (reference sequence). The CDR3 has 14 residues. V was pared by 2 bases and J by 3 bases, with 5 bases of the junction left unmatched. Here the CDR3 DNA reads TGTGCCTGGAGTAGGGCGGGAGGGATCTACGAGCAGTACTTC. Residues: CAWSRAGGIYEQYF.

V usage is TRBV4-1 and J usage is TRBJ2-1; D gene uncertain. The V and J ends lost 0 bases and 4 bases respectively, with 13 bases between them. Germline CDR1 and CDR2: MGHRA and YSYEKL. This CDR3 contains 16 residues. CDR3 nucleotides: TGCGCCAGCAGCCAAGATTTGGTGGCAATTTACAATGAGCAGTTCTTC. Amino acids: CASSQDLVAIYNEQFF.

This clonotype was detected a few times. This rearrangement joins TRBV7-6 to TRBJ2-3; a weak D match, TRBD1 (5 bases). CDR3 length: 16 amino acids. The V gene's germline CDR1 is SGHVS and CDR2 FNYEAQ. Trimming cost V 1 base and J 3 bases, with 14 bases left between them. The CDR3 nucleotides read TGTGCCAGCAGCTTAGGGGCAGGGTCAGCAACAGATACGCAGTATTTT. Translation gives CASSLGAGSATDTQYF.

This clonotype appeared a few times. CDR3 amino acids: CASSTLLVRYGDTEAFF. The CDR3 nucleotides are TGTGCCAGTAGTACCCTCCTTGTAAGGTACGGGGACACTGAAGCTTTCTTT. The gene calls are TRBV19 and TRBJ1-1; no definite D call. Trimming left V 4 bases short and J 3 bases short, with 21 bases between. CDR3 size: 17 residues. CDR1 and CDR2 from the germline V gene are LNHDA and SQIVND (reference sequence).

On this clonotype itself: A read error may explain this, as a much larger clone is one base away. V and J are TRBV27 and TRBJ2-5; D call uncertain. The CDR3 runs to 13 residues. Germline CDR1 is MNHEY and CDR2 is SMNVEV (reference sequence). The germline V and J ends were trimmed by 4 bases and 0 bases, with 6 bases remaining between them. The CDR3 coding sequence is TGTGCCAGCAGTTCCCTGTACCAAGAGACCCAGTACTTC. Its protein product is CASSSLYQETQYF.

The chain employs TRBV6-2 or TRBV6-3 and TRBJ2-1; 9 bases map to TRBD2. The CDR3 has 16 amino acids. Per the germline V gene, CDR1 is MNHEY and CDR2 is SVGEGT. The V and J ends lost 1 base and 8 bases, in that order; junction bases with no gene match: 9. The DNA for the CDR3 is TGTGCCAGCAGTTACTGGAGCAGCGGGAGGCTCTATGAGCAGTTCTTC. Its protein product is CASSYWSSGRLYEQFF.

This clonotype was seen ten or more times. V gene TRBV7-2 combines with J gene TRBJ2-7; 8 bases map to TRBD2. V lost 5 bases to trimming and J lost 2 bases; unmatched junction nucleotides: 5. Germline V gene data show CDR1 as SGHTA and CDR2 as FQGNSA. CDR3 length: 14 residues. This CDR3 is CASSNSGTAYEQYF. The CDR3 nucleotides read TGTGCCAGCAGCAATAGCGGGACCGCCTACGAGCAGTACTTC.

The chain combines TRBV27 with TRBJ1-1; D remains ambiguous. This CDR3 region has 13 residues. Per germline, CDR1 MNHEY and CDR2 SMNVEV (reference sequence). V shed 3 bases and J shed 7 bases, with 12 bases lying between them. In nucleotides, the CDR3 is TGTGCCAGCAGTTTCCCGGGCGGCAATGAAGCTTTCTTT. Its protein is CASSFPGGNEAFF.